These 2 T cell receptor beta chains came from one sample sequenced in a study of PD-1 blockade in classical Hodgkin lymphoma. Here immunoSEQ multiplex PCR was the method, and the copy in TCRdb shows in-frame clones only, minus some. The sample records 70,000 or so clones, under 95% being singletons. Patients all relapsed after autologous stem cell transplantation, and there was variation in brentuximab vedotin exposure. Sequencing was performed on peripheral blood mononuclear cells (PBMCs), taken at baseline. Every receptor here comes from a human donor with classical Hodgkin lymphoma.

The chain recombines TRBV4-1 with TRBJ2-2; D is undetermined. V shed 3 bases and J shed 4 bases, with 15 bases lying between them. The germline V gene has CDR1 MGHRA and CDR2 YSYEKL. The CDR3 sequence is 16 residues long. DNA of the CDR3: TGCGCCAGCAGCCACCTAATCAATGGCGGCACCGGGGAGCTGTTTTTT. Translated, it gives CASSHLINGGTGELFF.

V gene TRBV30 combines with J gene TRBJ2-5; possibly TRBD2 for D (6 bases). Germline V gives CDR1 GTSNPN, CDR2 SVGIG (reference sequence). With 0 bases removed from V and 5 bases from J, the gap between germline ends came to 13 bases. The CDR3 spans 14 residues. CDR3: CAWSVSGVRETQYF. For the CDR3, the DNA is TGTGCCTGGAGTGTATCGGGGGTCAGGGAGACCCAGTACTTC.